The clone carrying this TCR beta chain occurred once. What it recognizes is unknown. The CDR3 extends over 15 amino acids. In germline, CDR1 is ENHRY, CDR2 SYGVKD. Between the trimmed V and J ends, which lost 7 bases and 2 bases, there was a span of 16 bases. These data are taken from a study of T cells in Graves' hyperthyroidism and ophthalmopathy. Study conclusions and caveats: Blood also contained most expanded thyroid clonotypes above 0.001.

Patients showing uncontrolled infection, other autoimmune disease, pregnancy or lactation were ineligible. Amplified TCR beta CDR3 regions derived from RNA transcripts. Carried out on the TCR CDR3, a first-round RT-PCR used the HTBI primer set. TCRdb used MiXCR to reprocess the multiplex PCR reads, holding one entry per CDR3 protein. This sample carries hundreds of thousands of distinct CDR3 sequences, about 45% of them seen once, and the ten largest clones take under 8.5%. The rearrangement uses TRBV10-3 and TRBJ2-3, with D perhaps matching TRBD1 (5 bases). The TCR originated in an adult man with Graves' disease, either hyperthyroidism or ophthalmopathy (not recorded which). Source material: peripheral blood or thyroid tissue (not recorded which). The CDR3 DNA is TGTGCCATCAACCTAGGGGCGACCGACACAGATACGCAGTATTTT. Encoded protein: CAINLGATDTDTQYF.